This T cell receptor (beta chain) was sequenced in a study of cytomegalovirus exposure and HLA in healthy donors listed by TCRdb under 2017. A note on the overall study: According to an earlier analysis of 587 of the donors, about 179 million T cells yielded 100 million or so unique TCR beta sequences and 276 Gb of sequence data. Donor age, sex, ethnicity and CMV serostatus were compiled together with the repertoire data. All discovery cohort repertoires had been generated using a single sequencing platform. To predict cytomegalovirus infection status, the study brought together high-throughput TCR immunosequencing, statistical association of individual TCRs with disease status, and machine learning. The later analysis used no new phenotypic data to find candidate immune exposures, relying instead on TCR beta sequences and their occurrence across donors. To decide whether each TCR beta V gene segment behaved as functional or pseudogenic, an earlier analysis of approximately 620 of the donors relied on high-throughput TCR beta sequencing. A later genetic analysis took genome-wide SNP genotypes for 398 of the 666 donors and used that subset as a discovery cohort. Along with the approximately 670-subject first cohort, a separate validation cohort of over a hundred different subjects was used. Class I and class II HLA loci were covered by the typing at four-digit resolution. Because of strong linkage in the cohort, roughly five DR-DQ haplotypes were treated as single units for association and clustering. Typing coverage varied by locus: about 620-630 donors for A, B, C, DRB1 and DQB1; roughly 510 for DQA1; about 570 for DPA1; some 470 for DPB1. The study was designed to test whether signatures of past pathogen exposure could be identified by cataloging public T cell receptors. In a later analysis, previously published TCR beta repertoires from hundreds of donors were re-analyzed and high-resolution HLA genotyping was added so that TCR occurrence patterns could be studied. Among some 410 genotyped donors of the cohort, an average of approximately 240,000 unique TCR beta nucleotide sequences were sequenced per donor, about a sixth of them non-productive. Among the roughly 400 genotyped donors, around 81% belonged to the genetic ancestry cluster associated with self-reported Caucasian donors. The study profiled the T cell repertoires of hundreds of subjects by immunosequencing and related them to cytomegalovirus serostatus. About 280 gigabases of sequencing data and 78 million or so unique TCR sequences were included in an early release covering roughly 600 HLA-typed donors. What the study reported, not specific to this receptor: The only immune exposure information available for the cohort was CMV serostatus. In a later analysis, TCR association rates were found to vary across HLA loci, with the most associated TCRs seen for DRB1 alleles and the fewest for HLA-C alleles. In a later analysis, most CMV-associated TCR beta chains were found to appear HLA-restricted, with HLA associations seemingly driven largely by CMV exposure. It was suggested by the authors that the approach could potentially be generalized to other disease states and immunological phenotypes. An association between a missense DCLRE1C variant and V-gene and J-gene trimming of TCR beta chains was found in a later genetic analysis and replicated in an independent cohort. In a later analysis, HLA-associated TCR beta chains showed more clonal expansion and lower generation probabilities than non-associated chains that were equally common. Strong co-occurrence of HLA alleles, especially DR and DQ, made assigning TCR associations to individual alleles difficult. In an earlier analysis of 587 of the donors, most TCR beta V segments appeared in productive rearrangements about 90% or about 30% of the time, broadly matching IMGT annotations. In vitro tests confirmed that three of the cytomegalovirus-associated TCR beta chains recognize cytomegalovirus antigens. Because counts were too low, 15 to 20 rarely observed V segments, including chromosome 9 orphons, were excluded from the earlier analysis of some 590 of the donors. The study listed approximately 160 TCR beta chains as associated with cytomegalovirus. According to a later analysis, parvovirus B19, influenza, CMV and Epstein-Barr virus appeared linked to several top co-occurrence clusters. Most TCR sequences were seen in very few donors, while some public TCRs were found in many individuals. In this cohort, only TCR beta chains were sequenced, and detectable features were limited by the absence of alpha or paired-chain data. A further reported finding was that TCR beta sequences accurately predicted the HLA-A and HLA-B alleles for most subjects in the first cohort. A cluster of highly shared sequence variants was judged likely to be a technical artifact of the sequencing pipeline. Compared with the roughly 710-donor mean, donors in an Asian-associated ancestry cluster had fewer N-insertions in productive TCRs, according to a later genetic analysis. Cytomegalovirus status was reported to be diagnosed by the classifier with high specificity and sensitivity in both the original and validation cohorts. Because some donors lacked HLA typing at each locus, the association tests relied only on the typed subset. The 87-base-pair reads could not distinguish some IMGT-functional V segments, including TRBV6-2 and TRBV6-3, so those segments were excluded. Presence/absence analyses assumed roughly uniform sequencing depth across donors, an assumption that may not hold. Correlated functional status among segregating V segments might be attributable to linkage disequilibrium, but an unknown experimental factor could not be ruled out. A later analysis associated some 17,000 TCR beta sequences with specific HLA alleles at a false discovery rate of 0.05.

The cohort consisted of some 730 healthy bone marrow donors. All cohort members were sampled while nominally healthy, although unrecorded immune exposures were likely present. The donor tested CMV seronegative, placing the donor among the roughly 350 seronegative members of the cohort. A peripheral blood sample was collected from each donor, and TCR beta sequencing was performed on peripheral blood mononuclear cells. Genomic DNA extraction from the blood cell samples was performed with the Qiagen DNeasy Blood Extraction Kit. The cysteine opens and the phenylalanine closes a CDR3 of 13 amino acids. Only the CDR3 region is kept as DNA, spanning 39 bases read in frame from base 1. According to the germline V gene (reference sequence), CDR1 reads LNHDA and CDR2 reads SQIVND. At the junction V is shortened by 4 bases and J by 3 bases, with 7 bases in between. Remarks on this clone: What this receptor recognizes is not known. No much larger clone is present one base from it, and per-base qualities are unavailable.

The library was built by means of the immunoSEQ multiplex PCR assay. The multiplex PCR relied on a mix of 60 forward primers for TCR Vbeta segments and 13 reverse primers for TCR Jbeta segments. Amplification of the CDR3 region of rearranged TCR beta genes was performed with a multiplex PCR assay on genomic DNA. The amplified TCR beta libraries were sequenced on the Illumina HiSeq System as 87-base-pair reads. In the original analysis: A later analysis tallied roughly 80 million unique TCR beta chains across the 666 repertoires, and about 10 million of those chains were shared by two or more donors. Raw reads were error-corrected and collapsed into unique sequences with a nearest-neighbor algorithm that merged closely related sequences to remove PCR and sequencing errors. To assign V, D and J gene segments, CDR3 sequences were aligned to IMGT reference sequences. For a sequence to be retained, a match of at least six nucleotides was required to both a V gene segment and a J gene segment. Rearrangements were called productive when the CDR3 lacked stop codons and stayed in frame with V and J; all others were non-productive. CDR3 was defined by IMGT convention, running from the second conserved V-encoded cysteine to the conserved J-encoded phenylalanine. The earlier analysis of 587 of the donors excluded sequences that lacked an unambiguous match to a single V gene segment. In an earlier analysis of a few hundred of the donors, V segments were called functional above 56.7% productive rearrangements and were called segregating when the between-donor standard deviation exceeded 5%. A statistical classification framework was built for diagnosing cytomegalovirus status from the catalog of TCR beta chain sequences. V and J gene assignment, in a later analysis, came from comparing TCR nucleotide sequences with IMGT/GENE-DB human TR gene sequences. In a later analysis, CDR3 sequences and most-parsimonious VDJ recombination scenarios were assigned using the TCRdist pipeline. In a later analysis, each TCR beta chain was defined by its CDR3 amino acid sequence together with its V-gene family, and reads lacking a unique V-gene family were excluded. As a way to deal with suspected cross-contamination and a sequencing artifact, a later analysis dropped 640 or so nucleotide sequences that were highly shared and had low generation probability. For each public chain, a later analysis derived a clonal expansion index from normalized ranks of inferred template counts within each repertoire. In a later analysis, generation probabilities were computed using a VDJ recombination model fitted to out-of-frame rearrangements, and the results were checked against IGoR. In a later analysis, TCR-TCR, TCR-HLA and TCR-CMV co-occurrence was scored with hypergeometric tests, and a repertoire-size bias correction was applied to TCR pairs. False discovery rates were estimated in a later analysis by permuting HLA or CMV assignments 20 times. In a later analysis, co-occurring TCRs were grouped with DBSCAN, and TCRdist sequence similarity was added when clustering was performed within HLA-allele-positive subsets. Repertoires with fewer than 30,000 or more than 120,000 public chains were left out of co-occurrence clustering, as were about 5 repertoires with anomalous nucleotide sharing. This immuneACCESS table, as held by TCRdb, lists in-frame sequences with V and J called but not all clones. Of the missing ones, under half trace to an unresolved V gene in checked studies; the others have no known cause. Clone size and the V and J calls come from that table; the DNA yielded D and trimming. The sample table records roughly 130,000 clones; 66% of these occur just once. The ten largest clones capture about 1.6% of the sample.

Recombination joined TRBV19 with TRBJ1-5; confidence is insufficient to name the D gene. This receptor was identified in a man aged 18 to 35 in good health and CMV-seronegative. The sequenced sample consisted of PBMCs. The bases are TGTGCCAGTAGTACCACTCTCAATCAGCCCCAGCATTTT. Its amino acids are CASSTTLNQPQHF.